Listed below are T cell receptor beta chains from one sample, sequenced in a study of shared clonotypes between healthy human individuals. The repertoire was sequenced with immunoSEQ multiplex PCR; TCRdb's copy has only in-frame clones and lacks some. The sample yields more than 2,000,000 clones, just over 90% seen once. The sample comprised naive CD4+ T cells from PBMCs. The receptors shown here come from a young man in good health. Some clones in this sample may be carry-over from other donors' samples. CDR3s include the opening cysteine and the closing phenylalanine or tryptophan. Fields, in order: J gene, D gene, clone size, V gene, CDR3 protein, CDR3 DNA. The D gene is left open where the match is weak. Rows may omit the clone size; those that give it use once, few, many or a size class.

TRBJ2-7	TRBD1	.	TRBV11-2	CASSLASLPDRGEQYF	TGTGCCAGCAGCTTAGCCTCGTTGCCTGACAGGGGCGAGCAGTACTTC
TRBJ2-4	TRBD2	.	TRBV27	CASSPTASGQNIQYF	TGTGCCAGCAGTCCGACGGCTAGCGGGCAAAACATTCAGTACTTC
TRBJ1-3	.	.	TRBV7-3	CASSLTATGNTIYF	TGTGCCAGCAGCTTAACAGCGACTGGAAACACCATATATTTT
TRBJ2-7	.	once	TRBV5-4	CASSLKSGNSYEQYF	TGTGCCAGCAGCTTAAAAAGCGGAAACTCCTACGAGCAGTACTTC
TRBJ1-1	.	.	TRBV18	CASSPFGQGRNTEAFF	TGTGCCAGCTCACCATTCGGGCAGGGAAGGAACACTGAAGCTTTCTTT
TRBJ2-7	TRBD2	.	TRBV28	CASSRPGLAAYEQYF	TGTGCCAGCAGTCGCCCCGGACTAGCGGCCTACGAGCAGTACTTC
TRBJ2-7	TRBD1	.	TRBV29-1	CSVEEGTVVQYF	TGCAGCGTTGAAGAAGGGACAGTGGTGCAGTACTTC
TRBJ1-2	.	once	TRBV28	CASSLRNLIKGGYTF	TGTGCCAGCAGTTTGCGAAACCTAATAAAAGGCGGCTACACCTTC
TRBJ2-5	TRBD2	.	TRBV9	CASSARGLAAETQYF	TGTGCCAGCAGCGCGAGGGGACTAGCGGCGGAGACCCAGTACTTC
TRBJ2-4	.	.	TRBV10-3	CALHGAQFQNIQYF	TGTGCCCTCCACGGGGCCCAGTTTCAAAACATTCAGTACTTC
TRBJ2-2	TRBD1	.	TRBV6-1	CASRWDRGNTGELFF	TGTGCCAGCCGGTGGGACAGGGGGAACACCGGGGAGCTGTTTTTT